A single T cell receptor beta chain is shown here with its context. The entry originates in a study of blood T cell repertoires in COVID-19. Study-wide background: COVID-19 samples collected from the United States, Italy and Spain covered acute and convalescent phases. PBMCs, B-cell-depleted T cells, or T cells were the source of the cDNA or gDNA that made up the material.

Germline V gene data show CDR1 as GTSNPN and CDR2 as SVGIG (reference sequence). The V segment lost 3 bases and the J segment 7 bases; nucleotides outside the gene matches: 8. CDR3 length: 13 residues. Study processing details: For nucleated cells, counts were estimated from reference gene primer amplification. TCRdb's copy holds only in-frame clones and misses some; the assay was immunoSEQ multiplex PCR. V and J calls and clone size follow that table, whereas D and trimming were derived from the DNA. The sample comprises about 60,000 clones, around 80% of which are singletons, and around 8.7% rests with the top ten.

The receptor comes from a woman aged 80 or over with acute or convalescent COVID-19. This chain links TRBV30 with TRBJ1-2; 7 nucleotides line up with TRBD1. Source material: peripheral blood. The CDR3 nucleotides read TGTGCCTGGAGCCGCCAGGGGGTGGGTGGCTACACCTTC. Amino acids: CAWSRQGVGGYTF.